What follows are 23 T cell receptor beta chains derived from one specimen sequenced in a study of blood T cells in healthy people across ages. The use of a sample-barcoded 5' primer and a J-beta primer mix characterized a second PCR of roughly 7 to 11 cycles. TCRdb analysed the 5' RACE reads with MiXCR anew, one entry per CDR3 protein. The top ten clones hold around 21% of a sample with fewer than 1,000,000 distinct CDR3 sequences, under 45% of them seen once. Sequenced material: blood. The receptors here all came from a man between 60 and 75 years old in good health.

This clonotype was counted a few times. The genes are TRBV5-1 and TRBJ2-1; 13 nucleotides align to TRBD2. From germline, CDR1 is SGHRS and CDR2 YFSETQ. After removal of 5 bases from V and 9 bases from J, the junction contained 8 bases not matched to a gene. The CDR3 is 15 residues long. This CDR3 reads CASREWTSGGTEQFF. CDR3 nucleotide sequence: TGCGCCAGCAGGGAGTGGACTAGCGGGGGAACTGAGCAGTTCTTC.

This clonotype appeared a few times. This chain uses TRBV7-2 with TRBJ2-7, with D possibly TRBD1 on 6 matching bases. Germline values: CDR1 SGHTA, CDR2 FQGNSA. This CDR3 has 14 amino acids. V shed 8 bases and J shed 7 bases, with 21 bases lying between them. CDR3 nucleotide sequence: TGTGCCAGCGCTCCGCTCTCAGGGGTGGGTGAGCAGTACTTC. Residues: CASAPLSGVGEQYF.

This clonotype was observed a handful of times. This rearrangement joins TRBV15 to TRBJ2-1; 8 bases map to TRBD1. Germline trimming cut 0 bases from V and 4 bases from J; bases unmatched to any gene: 5. Germline assignment: CDR1 LNHNV and CDR2 YYDKDF (reference sequence). This CDR3 spans 16 amino acids. CDR3 amino acids: CATSRDYRGAYNEQFF. DNA of the CDR3: TGTGCCACCAGCAGAGATTACAGGGGGGCATACAATGAGCAGTTCTTC.

Note on this clonotype: A read error may produce the germline difference seen at one junction end. V is TRBV6-2 or TRBV6-3 and J is TRBJ2-4; unclear D gene. The end of the DNA aligns better with TRBJ2-7, so the J call may be wrong. This CDR3 contains 12 residues. Germline CDR1 is MNHEY and CDR2 is SVGEGT. CDR3 sequence reads: CASNYSLGEQYF. DNA for the CDR3: TGTGCCAGCAATTACTCACTCGGCGAGCAGTACTTC.

Remarks on this clonotype: A read error may account for a junction end that differs from germline. V usage is TRBV14 and J usage is TRBJ1-1, with a weak D call TRBD1 (5 bases). Germline V lookup: CDR1 SGHDN, CDR2 FVKESK. This CDR3 region has 17 residues. CDR3 in amino acids: CDSSQRTLNLMNTEAFF. For the CDR3, the DNA is TGTGACAGCAGCCAGCGGACACTGAATCTGATGAACACTGAAGCTTTCTTT.

This clonotype turned up a few times. This sequence joins TRBV5-1 and TRBJ1-2; 10 positions match TRBD1. Trimming at V came to 3 bases and at J to 7 bases, leaving 9 bases not matched to a gene. CDR3 length: 15 amino acids. Germline loops: CDR1 SGHRS, CDR2 YFSETQ. DNA of the CDR3: TGCGCCAGCAGCTCTGGACAGGGGGGAATCGGTGGCTACACCTTC. It specifies CASSSGQGGIGGYTF.

This clonotype has only a few counts. The chain is built from TRBV20-1 and TRBJ2-1; 8 bases are shared with TRBD2. Germline CDR1 reads DFQATT; CDR2 reads SNEGSKA (reference sequence). The CDR3 is made up of 18 amino acids. V shed 5 bases and J 3 bases; nucleotides not matched to a gene: 18. The CDR3 coding sequence is TGCAGTGCTCGAAACCGGGAGGGAATTATCTTAAACTACAATGAGCAGTTCTTC. Its translation: CSARNREGIILNYNEQFF.

The V call is TRBV3-1, the J call TRBJ2-3, with TRBD2 matching over 7 bases. After removal of 0 bases from V and 2 bases from J, the junction contained 5 bases not matched to a gene. The germline V gene has CDR1 LGHDT and CDR2 YNNKEL (reference sequence). This CDR3 contains 16 residues. The CDR3 sequence is CASSQEGGGYTDTQYF. As DNA, the CDR3 is TGTGCCAGCAGCCAAGAGGGCGGGGGATACACAGATACGCAGTATTTT.

The rearrangement joins TRBV24-1 to TRBJ2-3; D remains ambiguous. This CDR3 comprises 15 residues. The V gene lost 2 bases and the J gene lost 0 bases, with 8 bases spanning the gap. Germline V gives CDR1 KGHDR, CDR2 SFDVKD. As DNA, the CDR3 is TGTGCCACCAGTGATTCAAGAACTAGCACAGATACGCAGTATTTT. It yields the protein CATSDSRTSTDTQYF.

This chain joins TRBV20-1 and TRBJ2-5; D is tentatively TRBD1 or TRBD2 (6 bases each). CDR1 and CDR2 from the germline V gene are DFQATT and SNEGSKA (reference sequence). The V end was cut by 6 bases, the J end by 4 bases, with 21 bases between. This CDR3 is 15 amino acids long. The DNA of the CDR3 is TGCAGTGCCCATCCCACGATGGGGGGCGGAGAGACCCAGTACTTC. Its protein is CSAHPTMGGGETQYF.

The chain combines TRBV20-1 with TRBJ2-7, with D possibly being TRBD1 (6 bases). Germline lookup yields CDR1 DFQATT and CDR2 SNEGSKA (reference sequence). CDR3 length: 15 amino acids. The V end was cut by 0 bases, the J end by 5 bases, with 17 bases between. This chain's CDR3 is CSAREGTIFGDEQYF. CDR3 nucleotides: TGCAGTGCTAGAGAGGGGACAATCTTTGGCGACGAGCAGTACTTC.

There are a few counts of this clonotype. The chain is built from TRBV6-1 and TRBJ1-2; 12 nucleotides agree with TRBD1. The CDR3 consists of 15 residues. Trimming at V came to 8 bases and at J to 8 bases, leaving 12 bases not matched to a gene. Germline V gives CDR1 MNHNS, CDR2 SASEGT. CDR3 sequence reads: CASQGQGAGFGGYTF. The CDR3 nucleotides are TGTGCCAGCCAGGGACAGGGGGCGGGTTTTGGAGGCTACACCTTC.

The chain has TRBV7-3 and TRBJ2-1; D possibly matches TRBD1 or TRBD2 (6 bases each). The V gene's germline CDR1 is SGHTA and CDR2 FQGTGA. The ends were cut back, 2 bases at V and 6 bases at J, with 14 bases in the middle. The CDR3 sequence is 15 residues long. The CDR3 spells CASSLEGGRTNEQFF. The CDR3 coding sequence is TGTGCCAGCAGCTTAGAGGGGGGCCGGACCAATGAGCAGTTCTTC.

This clonotype has a single count. The chain carries TRBV10-3 and TRBJ1-1, with 8 bases identical to TRBD1. The CDR3 runs 18 residues. Germline assignment: CDR1 ENHRY and CDR2 SYGVKD. J gave up 3 bases and V 6 bases, and 18 bases lay outside the gene matches. In DNA form, the CDR3 reads TGTGCCATCAGCAGGGATCTACAGGGGGATATGGTGGACACTGAAGCTTTCTTT. As protein: CAISRDLQGDMVDTEAFF.

The table lists this clonotype with a count of one. The chain links TRBV20-1 to TRBJ2-1; 12 bases agree with TRBD2. Germline V CDR1 and CDR2: DFQATT, SNEGSKA (reference sequence). This CDR3 comprises 15 residues. After removal of 6 bases from V and 9 bases from J, the junction contained 12 bases not matched to a gene. Here the CDR3 reads CSARTSGIIVREQFF. DNA of the CDR3: TGCAGTGCAAGGACTAGCGGGATTATCGTGCGTGAGCAGTTCTTC.

The chain has TRBV14 and TRBJ1-1; D unclear. CDR3 size: 15 residues. Between the trimmed V and J ends, which lost 2 bases and 1 base, there was a span of 11 bases. In germline, CDR1 is SGHDN, CDR2 FVKESK. CDR3 residues: CASSQTTTQNTEAFF. CDR3 bases: TGTGCCAGCAGCCAAACGACCACGCAGAACACTGAAGCTTTCTTT.

This clonotype was observed a handful of times. The chain couples TRBV29-1 to TRBJ1-2; possibly TRBD1 for D (5 bases). CDR3 length equals 14 residues. The germline V gene has CDR1 SQVTM and CDR2 ANQGSEA. V was shortened by 4 bases and J by 4 bases, with 16 bases between the two germline ends. CDR3 in amino acids: CSVGERQSSYGYTF. In DNA form, the CDR3 reads TGCAGCGTTGGGGAGAGACAGTCTAGCTATGGCTACACCTTC.

This clonotype has a handful of counts. V is TRBV9 and J is TRBJ1-2; 7 nucleotides align to TRBD1. Per germline, CDR1 SGDLS and CDR2 YYNGEE. CDR3 length: 16 amino acids. V lost 3 bases to trimming and J lost 0 bases; unmatched junction nucleotides: 8. The CDR3 DNA is TGTGCCAGCAGCGCCCTGACAGGGAATCCTAACTATGGCTACACCTTC. This sequence encodes CASSALTGNPNYGYTF.

This clonotype was observed a few times. The gene calls are TRBV13 and TRBJ2-1; 7 bases fit TRBD2. The CDR3 has 20 residues. Per the germline V gene, CDR1 is PRHDT and CDR2 is FYEKMQ (reference sequence). With V trimmed by 5 bases and J by 0 bases, 19 bases remained unmatched. CDR3 in DNA: TGTGCCAGCAGCACCCAGTCGGGTGGCGGGGGATCGAGCTCCTACAATGAGCAGTTCTTC. Its protein product is CASSTQSGGGGSSSYNEQFF.

V and J are TRBV7-2 and TRBJ2-1; 8 nucleotides line up with TRBD1. This CDR3 has 14 amino acids. After removal of 5 bases from V and 4 bases from J, the junction contained 4 bases not matched to a gene. Germline loops: CDR1 SGHTA, CDR2 FQGNSA. In DNA, the CDR3 is TGTGCCAGCAGCAAGGGACAGGCTTACAATGAGCAGTTCTTC. Protein sequence: CASSKGQAYNEQFF.

V usage is TRBV6-6 and J usage is TRBJ2-5; TRBD2 might be the D (5 bases). Germline V gene data show CDR1 as MNHNY and CDR2 as SVGAGI (reference sequence). V was pared by 2 bases and J by 0 bases, with 13 bases between. The CDR3 is 16 residues long. CDR3 region: CASSYRRRTYQETQYF. CDR3 DNA: TGTGCCAGCAGTTACCGACGTAGGACTTACCAAGAGACCCAGTACTTC.

This chain links TRBV15 with TRBJ2-7; TRBD1 is a possible D gene (6 bases). Trimming shortened V by 2 bases and J by 2 bases, and 16 bases separated the two germline ends. This CDR3 spans 16 amino acids. The germline gives CDR1 LNHNV, CDR2 YYDKDF (reference sequence). The CDR3 is CATSRPEAGATYEQYF. The CDR3 DNA reads as TGTGCCACCAGCAGACCGGAGGCAGGGGCGACCTACGAGCAGTACTTC.

The gene calls are TRBV12-3 or TRBV12-4 and TRBJ2-1; tentatively, D is TRBD2 (5 bases). The J call may not be correct, given that the DNA end is closer to TRBJ2-7. This CDR3 region has 14 residues. This CDR3 reads CASSGGTPYNEQYF. The DNA of the CDR3 is TGTGCCAGCAGTGGAGGTACCCCTTACAATGAGCAGTACTTC.